The sequence of this T cell receptor beta chain was determined in a study of immune evolution from preneoplasia to lung adenocarcinoma. Some clones are missing from TCRdb's copy, which holds only in-frame ones; the method was immunoSEQ multiplex PCR. Of about 7,000 clones in the sample, around 77% were seen once. Patient tissue came from resections in Japan or China, 2014–2017. Histologic diagnosis was independently verified by two lung pathologists. Overall study results and limits: Later-stage lesions appeared to have more T cells, more diversity, less clonality. Normal lung had the highest top T cell clone frequencies.

This CDR3 comprises 13 residues. Turning to this clone: The antigen is not known.

The receptor's source is a person between 65 and 79 years old with lung adenocarcinoma. Sequencing input: FFPE adjacent normal lung tissue. The chain has TRBV21-1 and TRBJ1-5. TRBV21-1 is noted as a pseudogene. The CDR3 loop reads CASSSGGNQPQHF. CDR3 DNA sequence: TGTGCCAGCAGCAGTGGGGGCAATCAGCCCCAGCATTTT.